The clone carrying this TCR beta chain was found a few times. Its antigen remains unidentified. The method was immunoSEQ multiplex PCR; TCRdb's version includes in-frame clones alone and lacks a portion of them. The table includes 90,000 or so clones, roughly four fifths detected once. Enrolled patients, whose metastatic non-small-cell lung cancer was chemo-refractory, received focal radiation plus CTLA-4 blockade with ipilimumab. This sample stems from a study of radiotherapy plus CTLA-4 blockade in lung cancer. As for the study in general: Objective responses arose in 15% to 20% of patients, and approximately 28% experienced disease control.

Study findings and constraints: Blood saw expansion of tumor-derived TCR clones after radiotherapy plus ipilimumab.

In germline, CDR1 is ENHRY, CDR2 SYGVKD. The CDR3 consists of 12 residues. The V and J ends lost 2 bases and 5 bases respectively, with 7 bases between them. The rearrangement uses TRBV10-3 and TRBJ2-7; no definite D call. This TCR derives from a human donor with non-small cell lung cancer who had stable disease on radiotherapy plus ipilimumab. This material consisted of peripheral blood, taken from a patient treated with radiotherapy plus ipilimumab. This CDR3 is CAISEPLHEQYF. CDR3 nucleotide sequence: TGTGCCATCAGTGAGCCGCTCCACGAGCAGTACTTC.